This TCR beta chain was captured by sequencing in a study of blood T cell repertoires in COVID-19. Turning to the study itself: Samples representing acute and convalescent COVID-19 were sourced from the United States, Italy and Spain. The cDNA or gDNA used as material had been derived from T cells, B-cell-depleted T cells, or PBMCs.

V lost 3 bases to trimming and J lost 5 bases, with 14 bases between them. There are 14 residues in the CDR3. CDR1 and CDR2 (germline): SEHNR, FQNEAQ (reference sequence). Original processing methods: It was from reference gene primer amplification that nucleated cell counts were estimated. The table came from immunoSEQ multiplex PCR; TCRdb's copy has only in-frame clones and leaves some out. Clonal size and the V and J genes are those of that table, whereas D and trimming came from the DNA. Among 100,000 to 150,000 clones, approximately 74% were seen once, and the ten largest hold 6%. Enrollment of patients from Seattle took place during active infection, with longitudinal follow-up.

This TCR derives from a man older than 75 with COVID-19, enrolled during active disease. Sequenced input: peripheral blood. This chain connects TRBV7-9 to TRBJ2-7; maybe TRBD1 (6 bases). CDR3 loop: CASSFTGSGDEQYF. The DNA for the CDR3 is TGTGCCAGCAGCTTTACAGGGTCGGGTGACGAGCAGTACTTC.